This passage covers 29 T cell receptor beta chains from one sample sequenced in a study of blood T cell repertoires in COVID-19 (TCRdb year 2020). Libraries were constructed by the immunoSEQ multiplex PCR assay. The table comes from immuneACCESS by way of TCRdb, which keeps in-frame sequences with V and J called. Part of the clones is missing from these tables; in studies checked, under half for an unresolved V gene and the rest for unknown reasons. Here the sample has about 42,000 clones; more than 65% occur a single time. The ten largest clones represent roughly a quarter of the sample. The source material was peripheral blood. Receptors were obtained from a man aged 80 or over with acute or convalescent COVID-19.

The chain is built from TRBV11-2 and TRBJ2-1; the D gene is possibly TRBD1 (6 bases). Germline values: CDR1 SGHAT, CDR2 FQNNGV. This CDR3 is built from 16 residues. Trimming took off 1 base at V and 8 bases at J, with 18 bases between the two ends. The CDR3 sequence: CASSLGWAGAVDEQFF. The CDR3 nucleotides are TGTGCCAGCAGCTTAGGTTGGGCAGGGGCGGTGGATGAGCAGTTCTTC.

For the CDR3, the DNA is TGCGCCAGCAGCGCCACTAGCGGGGGGATTTACAATGAGCAGTTCTTC. Protein product: CASSATSGGIYNEQFF. This sequence joins TRBV5-1 and TRBJ2-1; 12 bases are shared with TRBD2. This CDR3 comprises 16 residues. Trimming cost V 4 bases and J 4 bases; bases outside gene matches: 6. The germline V gene encodes CDR1 SGHRS and CDR2 YFSETQ.

The rearrangement joins TRBV9 to TRBJ1-4; D gene uncertain. V was clipped by 4 bases and J by 5 bases, with 15 bases between them. Germline CDR1 is SGDLS and CDR2 is YYNGEE. The CDR3 consists of 15 residues. This CDR3 is CASSYSGQVNEKLFF. The CDR3 DNA follows: TGTGCCAGCAGCTACAGCGGGCAGGTCAATGAAAAACTGTTTTTT.

The V gene is TRBV6-1, the J gene TRBJ2-1; D is unclear. This CDR3 is 17 amino acids long. Trimming removed 1 base from V and 1 base from J, with 14 bases in between. Germline V gives CDR1 MNHNS, CDR2 SASEGT. The CDR3 is CASSEEAQPPSYNEQFF. CDR3 bases: TGTGCCAGCAGTGAAGAAGCCCAACCCCCATCCTACAATGAGCAGTTCTTC.

To note about this clone: Distinct nucleotide sequences in the sample also encode this CDR3. This chain joins TRBV24-1 and TRBJ2-2, with 11 bases that match TRBD1. This CDR3 is 17 amino acids long. The junction had 7 bases not matched to a gene; V was cut back by 3 bases and J by 5 bases. Germline V gene sequence: CDR1 KGHDR, CDR2 SFDVKD. CDR3 sequence (DNA): TGTGCCACCAGTGATCCCGGACAGGGGGCAGAGACCGGGGAGCTGTTTTTT. Translated, it gives CATSDPGQGAETGELFF.

The rearrangement uses TRBV9 and TRBJ1-5; unclear D gene. Between the trimmed V and J ends, which lost 3 bases and 3 bases, there was a span of 10 bases. Germline loops: CDR1 SGDLS, CDR2 YYNGEE. The CDR3 has 14 amino acids. CDR3 amino acids: CASSGGLFNQPQHF. CDR3 in DNA: TGTGCCAGCAGCGGTGGACTGTTCAATCAGCCCCAGCATTTT.

The chain recombines TRBV4-1 with TRBJ1-2; D is uncertain. CDR3 length equals 13 residues. V lost 2 bases and J lost 4, with 8 bases in between. Germline assignment: CDR1 MGHRA and CDR2 YSYEKL. Written as DNA, the CDR3 is TGCGCCAGCAGCCAAAGCAACCCCTATGGCTACACCTTC. Amino acid sequence: CASSQSNPYGYTF.

This clone was seen more than once but under ten times. V usage is TRBV5-6 and J usage is TRBJ1-2, with 8 bases that match TRBD1. CDR1 SGHDT and CDR2 YYEEEE come from the germline V gene. V lost 4 bases, J lost 4 bases, and 3 bases stayed unmatched. This CDR3 has 13 residues. CDR3 nucleotides: TGTGCCAGCAGCATTGGACAGGGCTATGGCTACACCTTC. It codes for CASSIGQGYGYTF.

V gene TRBV6-4 combines with J gene TRBJ2-1; tentative D call: TRBD1 (6 bases). Germline CDR1 and CDR2: MRHNA and SNTAGT. Trimming shortened V by 6 bases and J by 5 bases, and 11 bases separated the two germline ends. The CDR3 runs to 13 residues. CDR3 protein: CASSSWGHNEQFF. The DNA for the CDR3 is TGTGCCAGCAGCTCATGGGGGCACAATGAGCAGTTCTTC.

In this sample, this clone turned up once. The V and J genes are TRBV28 and TRBJ2-7; 7 bases are shared with TRBD2. This CDR3 has 13 amino acids. The V gene's germline CDR1 is MDHEN and CDR2 SYDVKM. The trim removed 6 bases at V and 6 bases at J, leaving 8 bases unmatched. CDR3: CASRWGGFVEQYF. As DNA, the CDR3 is TGTGCCAGCAGGTGGGGGGGGTTCGTCGAGCAGTACTTC.

This clone has just one count. The genes are TRBV7-9 and TRBJ1-4; weak D call: TRBD1 (6 bases). This CDR3 has 15 residues. V was clipped by 5 bases and J by 8 bases, with 18 bases between them. Germline CDR1 reads SEHNR; CDR2 reads FQNEAQ (reference sequence). This CDR3 is CASSPRGGQIEKLFF. The DNA of the CDR3 is TGTGCCAGCAGCCCCCGGGGGGGGCAGATCGAAAAACTGTTTTTT.

The V and J genes are TRBV27 and TRBJ2-7; maybe TRBD1 (5 bases). Trimming left V 2 bases short and J 0 bases short, with 5 bases between. Germline V gene lookup returns CDR1 MNHEY and CDR2 SMNVEV (reference sequence). This CDR3 is built from 13 residues. The CDR3 loop reads CASSLQGSYEQYF. For the CDR3, the DNA is TGTGCCAGCAGTTTACAGGGCTCCTACGAGCAGTACTTC.

This clone was recorded once. V gene TRBV27 combines with J gene TRBJ1-3, with TRBD1 matching 7 bases. Germline V gene sequence: CDR1 MNHEY, CDR2 SMNVEV (reference sequence). V shed 5 bases, J shed 7 bases, and the junction held 8 bases outside the gene matches. There are 14 residues in the CDR3. CDR3 in DNA: TGTGCCAGCAGTCCACTGACAGGGATTAACACCATATATTTT. It encodes CASSPLTGINTIYF.

V and J are TRBV19 and TRBJ2-2, with TRBD1 identical over 9 bases. The trim removed 7 bases at V and 6 bases at J, leaving 9 bases unmatched. This CDR3 contains 15 residues. Germline V gives CDR1 LNHDA, CDR2 SQIVND (reference sequence). CDR3 residues: CASTRDRASPGELFF. CDR3 in DNA: TGTGCCAGTACCCGGGACAGGGCTTCCCCCGGGGAGCTGTTTTTT.

This sequence joins TRBV6-6 and TRBJ1-6; TRBD1 matches 7 bases. Germline V lookup: CDR1 MNHNY, CDR2 SVGAGI (reference sequence). The CDR3 length is 14 residues. V lost 3 bases, J lost 9 bases, and 5 bases stayed unmatched. The CDR3 here is CASSYETGSSPLHF. The CDR3 DNA is TGTGCCAGCAGTTATGAGACAGGGAGTTCACCCCTCCACTTT.

The chain links TRBV2 to TRBJ2-3; perhaps TRBD2 as D (6 bases). There are 16 residues in the CDR3. Germline V gene data show CDR1 as SNHLY and CDR2 as FYNNEI. Trimming left V 5 bases short and J 2 bases short, with 17 bases between. DNA for the CDR3: TGTGCCAGCAGTCCAGGGTGGGGGGATTCCACAGATACGCAGTATTTT. This gives the protein CASSPGWGDSTDTQYF. The full variable domain, with the rest looked up from reference TRBV2 and TRBJ2-3, is EPEVTQTPSHQVTQMGQEVILRCVPISNHLYFYWYRQILGQKVEFLVSFYNNEISEKSEIFDDQFSVERPDGSNFTLKIRSTKLEDSAMYFCASSPGWGDSTDTQYFGPGTRLTVL.

In DNA form, the CDR3 reads TGTGCCAGCAGACCCGGGACAGGGTGGTTGACTGAAGCTTTCTTT. It yields the protein CASRPGTGWLTEAFF. The V and J genes are TRBV27 and TRBJ1-1; 9 positions agree with TRBD1. V shed 6 bases, J shed 5 bases, and the junction held 10 bases outside the gene matches. The germline gives CDR1 MNHEY, CDR2 SMNVEV (reference sequence). The CDR3 runs 15 residues.

The CDR3 sequence is CASRSTGVKGYTF. The CDR3 nucleotides read TGTGCCAGTAGATCTACAGGGGTAAAGGGCTACACCTTC. The chain carries TRBV19 and TRBJ1-2; 7 nucleotides align to TRBD1. From germline, CDR1 is LNHDA and CDR2 SQIVND (reference sequence). Trimming at V came to 6 bases and at J to 8 bases, leaving 9 bases not matched to a gene. The CDR3 sequence is 13 residues long.

The chain has TRBV3-1 (or the pseudogene TRBV3-2) and TRBJ2-3; D remains unclear. Germline V gives CDR1 LGHDT, CDR2 YNNKEL (reference sequence). Trimming removed 4 bases from V and 3 bases from J, with 8 bases in between. This CDR3 has 13 residues. CDR3 in DNA: TGTGCCAGCAGCCCGACTGGTACAGATACGCAGTATTTT. Translating it yields CASSPTGTDTQYF.

The chain is built from TRBV9 and TRBJ1-4, with D possibly matching TRBD1 (5 bases). In germline, CDR1 is SGDLS, CDR2 YYNGEE. V was cut by 2 bases and J by 7 bases, with 9 bases left in between. The CDR3 loop spans 13 amino acids. CDR3 nucleotide sequence: TGTGCCAGCAGCGTGTCGGGGGGTGAAAAACTGTTTTTT. This translates into CASSVSGGEKLFF. Looking up the rest from reference TRBV9 and TRBJ1-4 gives the full variable domain: DSGVTQTPKHLITATGQRVTLRCSPRSGDLSVYWYQQSLDQGLQFLIQYYNGEERAKGNILERFSAQQFPDLHSELNLSSLELGDSALYFCASSVSGGEKLFFGSGTQLSVL.

This clone was counted only a few times. This chain links TRBV3-1 (or the pseudogene TRBV3-2) with TRBJ2-6; D is uncertain. The CDR3 loop spans 13 amino acids. The V end lost 0 bases, the J end lost 13 bases, and 10 bases lay between the germline ends. The germline V gene encodes CDR1 LGHDT and CDR2 YNNKEL (reference sequence). CDR3: CASSQDTAAVLTF. Written as DNA, the CDR3 is TGTGCCAGCAGCCAAGATACAGCCGCTGTCCTGACTTTC.

This chain connects TRBV19 to TRBJ1-1; 8 nucleotides match TRBD1. Germline V gene data show CDR1 as LNHDA and CDR2 as SQIVND (reference sequence). The ends lost 4 bases at V and 4 bases at J; junction bases unmatched: 5. The CDR3 length is 14 residues. The CDR3: CASSRTGLGTEAFF. As DNA, the CDR3 is TGTGCCAGTAGTAGGACAGGGTTGGGCACTGAAGCTTTCTTT.

This clone was observed a single time. V and J are TRBV4-1 and TRBJ1-4; 7 bases agree with TRBD1. CDR3 length equals 17 residues. V shed 8 bases, J shed 0 bases, and the junction held 12 bases outside the gene matches. Germline loops: CDR1 MGHRA, CDR2 YSYEKL. The CDR3 DNA reads TGCGCCAGCTCAACCTCGGGACAGAGAGCAACTAATGAAAAACTGTTTTTT. Amino acid sequence: CASSTSGQRATNEKLFF.

The CDR3 DNA follows: TGTGCCAGCAGTATACGACAGGGGCGCCCTGAAAAACTGTTTTTT. This gives the protein CASSIRQGRPEKLFF. The chain has TRBV6-5 and TRBJ1-4; 8 nucleotides line up with TRBD1. Germline CDR1 is MNHEY and CDR2 is SVGAGI. Trimming at V came to 5 bases and at J to 7 bases, leaving 9 bases not matched to a gene. The CDR3 sequence is 15 residues long.

This chain uses TRBV10-3 with TRBJ2-3, with 11 bases identical to TRBD2. Germline CDR1 reads ENHRY; CDR2 reads SYGVKD. J gave up 4 bases and V 4 bases, and 7 bases lay outside the gene matches. The length of the CDR3 is 16 residues. CDR3 sequence reads: CAISGSASGGPDTQYF. The CDR3 DNA is TGTGCCATCAGTGGAAGTGCTAGCGGGGGGCCAGATACGCAGTATTTT.

CDR3 sequence reads: CASSKSYEQYF. CDR3 sequence (DNA): TGTGCCAGCTCTAAATCCTACGAGCAGTACTTC. V gene TRBV2 combines with J gene TRBJ2-7; D is unclear. The CDR3 consists of 11 residues. Germline V gene lookup returns CDR1 SNHLY and CDR2 FYNNEI. The V end lost 8 bases, the J end lost 1 base, and 6 bases lay between the germline ends. Using reference TRBV2 and TRBJ2-7 for the parts outside the CDR3, the full variable domain is EPEVTQTPSHQVTQMGQEVILRCVPISNHLYFYWYRQILGQKVEFLVSFYNNEISEKSEIFDDQFSVERPDGSNFTLKIRSTKLEDSAMYFCASSKSYEQYFGPGTRLTVT.

The rearrangement links TRBV7-8 to TRBJ2-5; a possible D gene is TRBD2 (6 bases). V shed 5 bases and J shed 1 base, with 20 bases lying between them. Germline V gene sequence: CDR1 SGHVS, CDR2 FQNEAQ. This CDR3 is built from 17 residues. CDR3 in amino acids: CASSRRVSGGGQETQYF. The CDR3, as DNA: TGTGCCAGCAGCCGAAGGGTGTCTGGGGGAGGCCAAGAGACCCAGTACTTC.

The gene calls are TRBV20-1 and TRBJ2-5; no clear D. Germline V gives CDR1 DFQATT, CDR2 SNEGSKA (reference sequence). The CDR3 consists of 11 residues. V was trimmed by 0 bases and J by 5 bases, leaving 4 bases between them. CDR3 DNA sequence: TGCAGTGCTAGAGATCGGGAGACCCAGTACTTC. This gives the protein CSARDRETQYF.

The chain links TRBV4-2 to TRBJ1-1; D may be TRBD1 (6 bases). CDR1 LGHNA and CDR2 YNFKEQ come from the germline V gene. The germline V and J ends were trimmed by 6 bases and 0 bases, with 14 bases remaining between them. The CDR3 is 15 residues long. The DNA of the CDR3 is TGTGCCAGCAGGGGGGACACACTAATGAACACTGAAGCTTTCTTT. Protein: CASRGDTLMNTEAFF.